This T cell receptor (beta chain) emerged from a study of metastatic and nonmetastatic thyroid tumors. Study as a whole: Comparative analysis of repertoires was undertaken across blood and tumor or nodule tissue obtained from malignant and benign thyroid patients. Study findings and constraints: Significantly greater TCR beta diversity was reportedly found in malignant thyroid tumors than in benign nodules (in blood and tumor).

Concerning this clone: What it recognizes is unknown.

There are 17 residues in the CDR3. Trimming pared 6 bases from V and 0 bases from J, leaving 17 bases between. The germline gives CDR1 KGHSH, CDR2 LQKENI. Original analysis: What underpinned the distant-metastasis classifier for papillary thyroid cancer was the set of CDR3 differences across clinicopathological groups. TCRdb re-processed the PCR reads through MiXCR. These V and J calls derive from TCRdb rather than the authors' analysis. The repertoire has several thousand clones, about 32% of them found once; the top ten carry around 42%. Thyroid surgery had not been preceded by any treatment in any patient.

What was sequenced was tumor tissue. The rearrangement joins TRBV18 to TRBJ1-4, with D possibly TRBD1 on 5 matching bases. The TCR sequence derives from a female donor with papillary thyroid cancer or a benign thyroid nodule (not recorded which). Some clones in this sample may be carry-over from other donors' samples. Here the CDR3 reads CASSTGGSRATNEKLFF. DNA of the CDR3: TGTGCCAGCTCCACGGGAGGGAGCAGGGCAACTAATGAAAAACTGTTTTTT.